This T cell receptor (beta chain) emerged from a study of identical twins. Whole-study findings and limits: There was an excess of low generation probability in the out-of-frame alpha sequences that twins shared. Potential partial confounding of zero-insertion analyses by invariant MAIT and iNKT cells was noted. Cord blood beta clonotypes present at high abundance carried fewer insertions; no such pattern appeared in memory repertoires.

This clonotype has at least ten counts. Its cognate antigen is unknown. This CDR3 is built from 14 residues. Germline values: CDR1 MNHEY, CDR2 SVGAGI. The V gene lost 2 bases and the J gene lost 3 bases, with 10 bases spanning the gap. Carrying unique molecular identifiers, the cDNA also gained a universal primer site through template switching. TCRdb redid the calling of the 5' RACE reads with MiXCR, one entry per CDR3 protein. This sample has 400,000 to 500,000 distinct CDR3 sequences, with about a fifth found just once. This chain joins TRBV6-5 and TRBJ1-1, with unresolved D. This receptor was obtained from a man aged 50-59 years in good health. The sequenced sample was naive T cells sorted from blood. CDR3 loop: CASSYESQDTEAFF. The CDR3 DNA reads as TGTGCCAGCAGTTACGAAAGCCAAGACACTGAAGCTTTCTTT.